The 19 T cell receptor beta chains below were found in one sample sequenced in a study of blood T cell repertoires in COVID-19 (dated by TCRdb to about 2020). Receptor amplification or capture employed the immunoSEQ multiplex PCR assay. Held by TCRdb, this immuneACCESS table contains in-frame sequences only and omits some clones. Under half of the omission traces to an unresolved V gene where checked; the cause of the rest is unknown. In this sample the table shows hundreds of thousands of clones, about 80% of which occur a single time. The ten biggest clones cover approximately 1.9% of the sample. Sequencing was carried out using peripheral blood. These receptors were taken from a woman aged 80 or older with acute or convalescent COVID-19.

This chain links TRBV6-5 with TRBJ1-2; 7 bases match TRBD1. The CDR3 length is 14 residues. J gave up 4 bases and V 2 bases, and 4 bases lay outside the gene matches. In germline, CDR1 is MNHEY, CDR2 SVGAGI. CDR3 residues: CASSYDRALYGYTF. The CDR3 coding sequence is TGTGCCAGCAGTTACGACAGGGCCCTCTATGGCTACACCTTC.

The chain carries TRBV7-8 and TRBJ2-3; 11 bases line up with TRBD2. From germline, CDR1 is SGHVS and CDR2 FQNEAQ. The CDR3 extends over 16 amino acids. With 5 bases clipped from V and 4 bases from J, the junction kept 8 bases outside the gene matches. CDR3 sequence: CASSNVPSGGSDTQYF. The CDR3 bases are TGTGCCAGCAGCAACGTCCCTAGCGGGGGGTCAGATACGCAGTATTTT.

The V call is TRBV7-9, the J call TRBJ2-1; D is perhaps TRBD1 (5 bases). This CDR3 is built from 18 residues. Between the trimmed V and J ends, which lost 1 base and 2 bases, there was a span of 18 bases. Germline CDR1 SEHNR, CDR2 FQNEAQ (reference sequence). CDR3 residues: CASSLGIGDSPTYNEQFF. For the CDR3, the DNA is TGTGCCAGCAGCTTAGGGATAGGTGACAGTCCCACCTACAATGAGCAGTTCTTC.

The rearrangement links TRBV5-6 to TRBJ2-5, with TRBD1 identical over 8 bases. J lost 5 bases, V lost 3 bases, and 6 bases had no gene match. Germline values: CDR1 SGHDT, CDR2 YYEEEE. The CDR3 runs to 14 residues. The CDR3 bases are TGTGCCAGCAGCTCCCAGGGGGCCGGGGAGACCCAGTACTTC. Protein sequence: CASSSQGAGETQYF.

The rearrangement joins TRBV28 to TRBJ1-6; D remains unclear. V lost 2 bases, J lost 5 bases, and 10 bases lay in between. Germline V gene data show CDR1 as MDHEN and CDR2 as SYDVKM. The CDR3 is 15 amino acids. CDR3 nucleotides: TGTGCCAGCAGTTTACCGACACATAATAATTCACCCCTCCACTTT. Protein product: CASSLPTHNNSPLHF.

This rearrangement joins TRBV5-1 to TRBJ2-2; no clear D gene. V dropped 4 bases and J dropped 3 bases, with 4 bases sitting between them. In germline, CDR1 is SGHRS, CDR2 YFSETQ. This CDR3 has 12 residues. The CDR3 DNA sequence: TGCGCCAGCAGCCCTCACACCGGGGAGCTGTTTTTT. It translates to CASSPHTGELFF.

This rearrangement joins TRBV6-1 to TRBJ2-1; D ambiguous. The CDR3 is made up of 18 amino acids. Trimming took 0 bases from V and 4 from J, leaving 19 bases between them. Germline V gives CDR1 MNHNS, CDR2 SASEGT. CDR3 loop: CASSEAAVVVSRYNEQFF. The DNA for the CDR3 is TGTGCCAGCAGTGAAGCCGCGGTAGTAGTTTCTCGGTACAATGAGCAGTTCTTC.

In the case of this clone: This may stem from a read error, because a much larger clone lies one nucleotide away. This rearrangement joins TRBV7-2 to TRBJ1-5; 7 bases are shared with TRBD1. The J segment lost 5 bases and the V segment lost 3 bases, leaving 10 bases of the junction unmatched. CDR1 and CDR2 from the germline V gene are SGHTA and FQGNSA. This CDR3 region has 16 residues. The CDR3 DNA reads as TGTACCAGCAGCTTGACCTGGACAGGCGGGGATCAGCCCCAGCATTTT. Residues: CTSSLTWTGGDQPQHF.

V gene TRBV18 combines with J gene TRBJ1-6; unclear D gene. Germline CDR1 is KGHSH and CDR2 is LQKENI. The CDR3 extends over 14 amino acids. Trimming took 3 bases from V and 3 from J, leaving 6 bases between them. The CDR3 sequence is CASSPTVYNSPLHF. Written as DNA, the CDR3 is TGTGCCAGCTCACCCACGGTCTATAATTCACCCCTCCACTTT.

The chain has TRBV11-3 and TRBJ2-1; D gene unclear. V lost 5 bases to trimming and J lost 9 bases, with 11 bases between them. In germline, CDR1 is SGHNT, CDR2 YENEEA. This CDR3 region has 12 residues. The CDR3 nucleotides read TGTGCCAGCAGCCGCGGAACCCCTGAGCAGTTCTTC. Translated, it gives CASSRGTPEQFF.

This clone has a single count. The V gene is TRBV28, the J gene TRBJ2-3; a weak D match, TRBD2 (5 bases). V was trimmed by 4 bases and J by 6 bases, leaving 14 bases between them. Germline V CDR1 and CDR2: MDHEN, SYDVKM. This CDR3 region has 14 residues. The CDR3, as DNA: TGTGCCAGCAGTTCTAGTCCGAGGAGGGATACGCAGTATTTT. This encodes CASSSSPRRDTQYF.

The chain employs TRBV5-6 and TRBJ1-4, with TRBD1 identical over 9 bases. This CDR3 has 16 amino acids. Losses at the gene ends were 4 bases for V and 4 bases for J; bases not matched to a gene: 8. The V gene's germline CDR1 is SGHDT and CDR2 YYEEEE. The CDR3 DNA sequence: TGTGCCAGCAGCATTCAACAGGGGGCATATAATGAAAAACTGTTTTTT. It codes for CASSIQQGAYNEKLFF.

The chain recombines TRBV7-2 with TRBJ1-1; D gene unclear. The CDR3 has 13 residues. V was shortened by 5 bases and J by 3 bases, with 10 bases between the two germline ends. Germline V lookup: CDR1 SGHTA, CDR2 FQGNSA. Here the CDR3 reads CASSVVSYTEAFF. The CDR3 region has the DNA TGTGCCAGCAGCGTTGTTTCGTACACTGAAGCTTTCTTT.

The chain is built from TRBV7-9 and TRBJ1-6; weak D call: TRBD1 (5 bases). Germline CDR1 reads SEHNR; CDR2 reads FQNEAQ (reference sequence). Trimming took off 4 bases at V and 7 bases at J, with 26 bases between the two ends. CDR3 size: 19 residues. CDR3 region: CASSYQTEMVSGPNSPLHF. CDR3 coding DNA: TGTGCCAGCAGCTACCAGACAGAAATGGTTTCGGGCCCCAATTCACCCCTCCACTTT.

The J gene is TRBJ1-6, the V gene TRBV18; D call uncertain. This CDR3 has 16 residues. Trimming took 4 bases from V and 4 from J, leaving 14 bases between them. Per germline, CDR1 KGHSH and CDR2 LQKENI. CDR3 bases: TGTGCCAGCTCACAGTTGGCGAACGGGTATAATTCACCCCTCCACTTT. Protein sequence: CASSQLANGYNSPLHF. Supplemented by reference TRBV18 and TRBJ1-6, the full variable domain reads NAGVMQNPRHLVRRRGQEARLRCSPMKGHSHVYWYRQLPEEGLKFMVYLQKENIIDESGMPKERFSAEFPKEGPSILRIQQVVRGDSAAYFCASSQLANGYNSPLHFGNGTRLTVT.

This clone turned up a few times. The J gene is TRBJ1-3, the V gene TRBV11-1; a possible D gene is TRBD1 (6 bases). Germline values: CDR1 SGHAT, CDR2 FQDESV (reference sequence). Trimming cost V 5 bases and J 0 bases, with 8 bases left between them. This CDR3 contains 14 residues. CDR3 protein: CASSRQVSGNTIYF. In DNA form, the CDR3 reads TGTGCCAGCAGCCGACAGGTCTCTGGAAACACCATATATTTT. The full variable domain, with the rest looked up from reference TRBV11-1 and TRBJ1-3, is EAEVAQSPRYKITEKSQAVAFWCDPISGHATLYWYRQILGQGPELLVQFQDESVVDDSQLPKDRFSAERLKGVDSTLKIQPAELGDSAMYLCASSRQVSGNTIYFGEGSWLTVV.

This chain joins TRBV13 and TRBJ2-7, with 10 nucleotides matching TRBD2. This CDR3 region has 15 residues. The J segment lost 4 bases and the V segment lost 5 bases, leaving 8 bases of the junction unmatched. CDR1 is PRHDT, CDR2 FYEKMQ, per germline (reference sequence). CDR3 in DNA: TGTGCCAGCAGCGACCGGACTAGCGGAAGGTACGAGCAGTACTTC. It specifies CASSDRTSGRYEQYF. Full variable domain (rest looked up from reference TRBV13 and TRBJ2-7): AAGVIQSPRHLIKEKRETATLKCYPIPRHDTVYWYQQGPGQDPQFLISFYEKMQSDKGSIPDRFSAQQFSDYHSELNMSSLELGDSALYFCASSDRTSGRYEQYFGPGTRLTVT.

The chain joins TRBV3-1 (or the pseudogene TRBV3-2) to TRBJ1-1; D gene uncertain. V was pared by 7 bases and J by 0 bases, with 9 bases between. From germline, CDR1 is LGHDT and CDR2 YNNKEL (reference sequence). This CDR3 contains 13 residues. In DNA, the CDR3 is TGTGCCAGCAAGGAGCGGTTGAACACTGAAGCTTTCTTT. This translates into CASKERLNTEAFF.

The chain combines TRBV2 with TRBJ2-5, with 8 bases aligning to TRBD2. From germline, CDR1 is SNHLY and CDR2 FYNNEI. The junction had 13 bases not matched to a gene; V was cut back by 8 bases and J by 2 bases. The CDR3 is 16 residues long. As DNA, the CDR3 is TGTGCCAGCCGTGCCTTCCAACTAGCGGCACAAGAGACCCAGTACTTC. Its protein product is CASRAFQLAAQETQYF.